The subject of this entry is one T cell receptor beta chain. The CDR3 runs to 14 residues. The V and J ends lost 4 bases and 4 bases respectively, with 13 bases between them. Germline V gene lookup returns CDR1 SGHRS and CDR2 YFSETQ. These data belong to a study of blood T cell repertoires in COVID-19. Study-level information: COVID-19 samples, acute and convalescent, were from the United States, Italy and Spain.

As handled by the study authors: Nucleated cell counts were estimated from reference gene primer amplification. Assay used: immunoSEQ multiplex PCR; TCRdb lists only in-frame clones, some missing. V and J calls and clone size follow that table, whereas D and trimming were derived from the DNA. The sample records 130,000 to 150,000 clones, roughly 82% being singletons. The V gene is TRBV5-1, the J gene TRBJ2-3; TRBD1 might be the D (5 bases). Sample: peripheral blood. The origin of this receptor is a human donor in a cohort sampled during active COVID-19. The CDR3 here is CASSPGHSADTQYF. CDR3 coding DNA: TGCGCCAGCAGCCCCGGACACAGCGCAGATACGCAGTATTTT.